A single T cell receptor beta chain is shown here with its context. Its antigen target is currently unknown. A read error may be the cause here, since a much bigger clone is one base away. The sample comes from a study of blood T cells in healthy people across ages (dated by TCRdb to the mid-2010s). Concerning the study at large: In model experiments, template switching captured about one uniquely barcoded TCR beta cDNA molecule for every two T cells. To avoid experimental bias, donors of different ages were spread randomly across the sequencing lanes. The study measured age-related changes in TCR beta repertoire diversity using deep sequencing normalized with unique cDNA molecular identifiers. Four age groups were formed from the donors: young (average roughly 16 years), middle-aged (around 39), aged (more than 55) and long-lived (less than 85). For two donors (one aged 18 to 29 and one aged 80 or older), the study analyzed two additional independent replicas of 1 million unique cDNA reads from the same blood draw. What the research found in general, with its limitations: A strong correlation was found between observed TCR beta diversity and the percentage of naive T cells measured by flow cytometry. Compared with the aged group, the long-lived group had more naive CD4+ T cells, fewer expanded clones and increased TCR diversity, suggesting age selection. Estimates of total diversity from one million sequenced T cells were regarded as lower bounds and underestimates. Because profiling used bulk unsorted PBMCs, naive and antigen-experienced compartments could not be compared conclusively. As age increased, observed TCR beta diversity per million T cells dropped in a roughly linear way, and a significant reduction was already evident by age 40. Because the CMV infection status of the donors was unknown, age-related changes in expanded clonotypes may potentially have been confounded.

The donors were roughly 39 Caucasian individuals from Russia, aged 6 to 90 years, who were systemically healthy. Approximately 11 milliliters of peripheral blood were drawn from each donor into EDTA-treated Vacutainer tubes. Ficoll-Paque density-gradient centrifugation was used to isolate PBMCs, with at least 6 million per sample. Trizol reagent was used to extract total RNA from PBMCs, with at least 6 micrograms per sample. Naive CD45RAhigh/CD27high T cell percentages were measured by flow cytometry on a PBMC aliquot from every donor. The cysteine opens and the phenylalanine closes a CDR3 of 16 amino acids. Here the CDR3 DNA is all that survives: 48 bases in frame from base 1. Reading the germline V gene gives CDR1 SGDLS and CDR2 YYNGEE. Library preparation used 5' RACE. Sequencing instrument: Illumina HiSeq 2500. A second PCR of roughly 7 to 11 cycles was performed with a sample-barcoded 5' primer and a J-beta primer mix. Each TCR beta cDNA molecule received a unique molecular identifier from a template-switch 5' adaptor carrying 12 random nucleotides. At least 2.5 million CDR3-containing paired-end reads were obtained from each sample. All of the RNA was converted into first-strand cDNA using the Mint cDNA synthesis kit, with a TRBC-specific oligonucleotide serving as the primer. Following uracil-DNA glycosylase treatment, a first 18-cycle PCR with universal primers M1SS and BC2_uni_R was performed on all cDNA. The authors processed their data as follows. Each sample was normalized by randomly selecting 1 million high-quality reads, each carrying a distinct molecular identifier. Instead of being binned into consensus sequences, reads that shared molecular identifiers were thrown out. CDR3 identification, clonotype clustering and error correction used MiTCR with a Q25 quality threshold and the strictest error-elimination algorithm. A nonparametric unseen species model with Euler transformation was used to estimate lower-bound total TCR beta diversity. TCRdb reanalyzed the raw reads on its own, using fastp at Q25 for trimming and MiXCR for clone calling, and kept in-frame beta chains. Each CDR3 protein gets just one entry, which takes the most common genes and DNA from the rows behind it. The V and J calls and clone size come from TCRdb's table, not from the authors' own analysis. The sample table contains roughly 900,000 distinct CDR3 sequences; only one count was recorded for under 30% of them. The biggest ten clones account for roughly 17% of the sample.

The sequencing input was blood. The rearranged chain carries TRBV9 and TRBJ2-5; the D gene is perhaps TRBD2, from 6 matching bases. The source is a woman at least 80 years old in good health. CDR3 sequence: CANSAPRTTGRETQYF. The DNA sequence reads TGTGCCAACAGCGCTCCAAGGACGACCGGGAGAGAGACCCAGTACTTC.